The 2 T cell receptor beta chains below were found in one sample sequenced in a study of cytomegalovirus exposure and HLA in healthy donors. Use of 60 Vbeta and 13 Jbeta primers characterized the PCR. Generated by immunoSEQ multiplex PCR, the TCRdb table keeps only in-frame clones and is missing some. In all, the sample yields roughly 120,000 clones. The sample taken for sequencing was PBMCs. These receptors came from a man aged 35-49 years in good health and CMV-seronegative.

V is TRBV4-2 and J is TRBJ1-2, with TRBD1 identical over 10 bases. The CDR3 runs 15 residues. Germline V CDR1 and CDR2: LGHNA, YNFKEQ. Trimming at V came to 8 bases and at J to 2 bases, leaving 8 bases not matched to a gene. The CDR3 sequence: CASGNTGQGNYGYTF. CDR3 nucleotides: TGTGCCAGCGGCAATACGGGACAGGGGAACTATGGCTACACCTTC.

The chain combines TRBV2 with TRBJ2-7, with D tentatively TRBD1 (6 bases). The germline V gene encodes CDR1 SNHLY and CDR2 FYNNEI. Trimming pared 6 bases from V and 0 bases from J, leaving 12 bases between. The CDR3 is made up of 14 amino acids. The CDR3 sequence is CASSLQGVSYEQYF. The CDR3 DNA follows: TGTGCCAGCAGCCTACAGGGAGTCTCCTACGAGCAGTACTTC.